This TCR beta chain was profiled in a study of identical twins. Germline CDR1 is SEHNR and CDR2 is FQNEAQ (reference sequence). With 5 bases clipped from V and 9 bases from J, the junction kept 17 bases outside the gene matches. The CDR3 is 17 residues long. Each CDR3 protein is one row after TCRdb ran MiXCR on the 5' RACE reads. The sample holds roughly 480,000 distinct CDR3 sequences, more than 20% seen once. The data were also submitted as part of a second study, on T cells expressing NK-cell markers. That source notes: Of eight sequenced donors, seven were HCMV-seropositive and one HCMV-seronegative.

Material: CD4+ T cells sorted from blood. This TCR was recovered from a woman between 18 and 29 years old in good health. The rearrangement joins TRBV7-9 to TRBJ2-2, with 8 bases lining up with TRBD2. Here the CDR3 reads CASSAPSSSGSPRELFF. CDR3 in DNA: TGTGCCAGCAGCGCTCCTTCGAGCAGCGGGAGTCCCAGGGAGCTGTTTTTT.